This T cell receptor beta chain was identified during a study of cytomegalovirus exposure and HLA in healthy donors (dated by TCRdb to 2016 to 2017). With regard to the full study: According to a later analysis, one platform produced both the 120 validation repertoires and the 700 or so repertoires of the first cohort. The aim of the study was to test whether cataloging public T cell receptors could identify signatures of past pathogen exposure. Along with the roughly 700-subject first cohort, a separate validation cohort of over a hundred different subjects was used. The study combined high-throughput TCR immunosequencing, statistical association of individual TCRs with disease status, and machine learning to predict cytomegalovirus infection status. Broad study findings and their caveats: The classifier was reported to diagnose cytomegalovirus status with high specificity and sensitivity in both the original and validation cohorts. The authors suggested that the approach could potentially be extended to other disease states and immunological phenotypes. A later analysis lacked HLA typing for the validation cohort, so it scored co-occurrence in that cohort across all 120 repertoires. Most TCR sequences were observed very rarely across donors, whereas some public TCRs were present in many individuals. The study gave a list of 150 to 200 TCR beta chains associated with cytomegalovirus. In vitro tests confirmed that a few of the cytomegalovirus-associated TCR beta chains recognize cytomegalovirus antigens. Subsequent analysis determined that TCRs grouped into clusters in the first cohort also showed a tendency toward co-occurrence across the 130 or so validation repertoires, and 85% to 95% of cluster scores exceeded 0.

Library construction relied on the immunoSEQ multiplex PCR assay. The published analysis was carried out like this. A statistical classification framework was built to diagnose cytomegalovirus status from the catalog of TCR beta chain sequences. This is the immuneACCESS table as TCRdb keeps it, with only in-frame sequences that have V and J called. A part of the clones is gone; compared with another copy, unresolved V genes explain less than half, and the rest is unexplained. The DNA was the basis for D and trimming; V, J and clone size are from that table. The sample data list 150,000 to 200,000 clones, and approximately 86% of these were observed just once. The leading ten clones occupy around 2.4% of the sample. With respect to this clone: Its target antigen remains unknown. No clone much larger than this one lies a single base away; base qualities are absent.

The CDR3 measures 15 amino acids from cysteine to phenylalanine. Left in the record is the CDR3 DNA by itself, 45 bases read in frame from the first base. The germline V gene supplies CDR1 SGHTA and CDR2 FQGNSA. V is shortened by 2 bases, J by 6 bases, and the region joining them spans 13 bases. Separate from the roughly 700-subject first cohort, the validation cohort of about 120 subjects was the group to which the donors belonged. Sequencing used PBMCs. The rearranged chain carries TRBV7-2 and TRBJ2-2; the D gene is perhaps TRBD2, on 6 matching bases. This sequence was found in a man aged 30-40 years in good health and CMV-seropositive. The CDR3 corresponds to CASSLSGTYSGELFF. The DNA sequence reads TGTGCCAGCAGCTTATCCGGGACTTACTCCGGGGAGCTGTTTTTT.